The TCR beta chain under discussion was sequenced for a study of Graves' ophthalmopathy and Graves' hyperthyroidism. This clonotype was recorded at least ten times. Germline V lookup: CDR1 PRHDT, CDR2 FYEKMQ (reference sequence). The CDR3 consists of 15 residues. V lost 3 bases and J lost 2; bases outside the gene matches: 6. Amplification of TCR beta CDR3 regions used RNA transcripts. After a first-round RT-PCR with HTBI primers, a second-round multiplex PCR was run. TCRdb redid the calling of the multiplex PCR reads with MiXCR, one entry per CDR3 protein. The sample has over 500,000 distinct CDR3 sequences; around a fifth are singletons. Where ophthalmopathy was absent within 18 months of follow-up, hyperthyroidism was stable.

The V and J genes are TRBV13 and TRBJ2-7; the match to TRBD2 covers 8 bases. The clonotype comes from a woman between 18 and 29 years old with stable Graves' hyperthyroidism. Some clones in this sample may be carry-over from other donors' samples. The sequenced sample was peripheral blood. The DNA of the CDR3 is TGTGCCAGCAGCTTGCCAACTAGCGGAGCCTACGAGCAGTACTTC. Translating gives CASSLPTSGAYEQYF.